Listed below are T cell receptor beta chains from one sample, sequenced in a study of tumor-infiltrating lymphocytes in oesophageal squamous cell carcinoma. TCRdb reprocessed the PCR reads via MiXCR and lists one record per CDR3 protein. The sample contains roughly 19,000 distinct CDR3 sequences, 35% to 50% of which appear only once. The sample consisted of esophageal tumor tissue. These receptors came from a male donor with esophageal squamous cell carcinoma. CDR3s include the opening cysteine and the closing phenylalanine or tryptophan. The D gene is left open where the match is weak. Clone size is shown for a subset of rows, as once, few, many or a class of expanded clone.

cdr3_aa: CASSFLAAELGGNEQFF
cdr3_nt: TGTGCCAGCAGCTTCTTAGCGGCCGAGTTGGGTGGAAATGAGCAGTTCTTC
clone_size: NA
v_call: TRBV7-6
d_call: NA
j_call: TRBJ2-1

cdr3_aa: CASSLSFSSGNEQLF
cdr3_nt: TGTGCCAGCAGCTTAAGTTTTTCTAGCGGCAATGAGCAGTTATTC
clone_size: NA
v_call: TRBV7-3
d_call: TRBD2
j_call: TRBJ2-3

cdr3_aa: CASSLDPWGGDTDTQYF
cdr3_nt: TGTGCCAGCAGTTTAGACCCCTGGGGCGGGGACACAGATACGCAGTATTTT
clone_size: NA
v_call: TRBV28
d_call: NA
j_call: TRBJ2-3

cdr3_aa: CASSLGFDGYGYTF
cdr3_nt: TGTGCCAGCAGCTTAGGGTTTGACGGATATGGCTACACCTTC
clone_size: NA
v_call: TRBV7-2
d_call: NA
j_call: TRBJ1-2

cdr3_aa: CASSPGQSGANVLTF
cdr3_nt: TGTGCCAGCAGCCCGGGACAGTCTGGGGCCAACGTCCTGACTTTC
clone_size: NA
v_call: TRBV4-2
d_call: TRBD1
j_call: TRBJ2-6

cdr3_aa: CASSLNRGPYEQYF
cdr3_nt: TGTGCCAGCAGCTTAAACAGGGGCCCCTACGAGCAGTACTTC
clone_size: many
v_call: TRBV7-2
d_call: TRBD1
j_call: TRBJ2-7

cdr3_aa: CASSLSGQQGQPQHF
cdr3_nt: TGTGCCAGCAGCTTATCGGGACAGCAAGGTCAGCCCCAGCATTTT
clone_size: medium-sized
v_call: TRBV7-8
d_call: TRBD1
j_call: TRBJ1-5

cdr3_aa: CASSLRAGTHNEQFF
cdr3_nt: TGTGCCAGCAGTTTACGCGCAGGAACACACAATGAGCAGTTCTTC
clone_size: NA
v_call: TRBV12-3/TRBV12-4
d_call: NA
j_call: TRBJ2-1

cdr3_aa: CASSLAILARNEQFF
cdr3_nt: TGTGCCAGCAGCTTAGCTATCCTAGCCCGTAATGAGCAGTTCTTC
clone_size: NA
v_call: TRBV7-2
d_call: NA
j_call: TRBJ2-1

cdr3_aa: CASTPDGQETQYF
cdr3_nt: TGTGCCAGCACCCCGGACGGACAAGAGACCCAGTACTTC
clone_size: NA
v_call: TRBV12-3/TRBV12-4
d_call: NA
j_call: TRBJ2-5

cdr3_aa: CASASLGGRTQETQYF
cdr3_nt: TGTGCCAGCGCCTCCTTGGGGGGGAGGACCCAAGAGACCCAGTACTTC
clone_size: many
v_call: TRBV19
d_call: TRBD2
j_call: TRBJ2-5

cdr3_aa: CASSWDRGKLGYTF
cdr3_nt: TGTGCCAGCAGCTGGGACAGGGGGAAGCTCGGCTACACCTTC
clone_size: many
v_call: TRBV5-6
d_call: TRBD1
j_call: TRBJ1-2

cdr3_aa: CSVDSNEQFF
cdr3_nt: TGCAGCGTTGACAGTAATGAGCAGTTCTTC
clone_size: NA
v_call: TRBV29-1
d_call: NA
j_call: TRBJ2-1

cdr3_aa: CASSFGQQGLETQYF
cdr3_nt: TGCGCCAGCAGCTTTGGCCAACAGGGTTTGGAGACCCAGTACTTC
clone_size: many
v_call: TRBV5-1
d_call: NA
j_call: TRBJ2-5

cdr3_aa: CATETIGQGITEAFF
cdr3_nt: TGTGCCACCGAGACTATAGGACAGGGTATAACTGAAGCTTTCTTT
clone_size: NA
v_call: TRBV6-5
d_call: TRBD1
j_call: TRBJ1-1

cdr3_aa: CASGLLQGVNEQFF
cdr3_nt: TGTGCTAGTGGTTTGTTACAGGGGGTGAATGAGCAGTTCTTC
clone_size: NA
v_call: TRBV12-5
d_call: TRBD1
j_call: TRBJ2-1

cdr3_aa: CASSDGSEYNEQFF
cdr3_nt: TGTGCCAGCAGTGACGGCTCGGAGTACAATGAGCAGTTCTTC
clone_size: NA
v_call: TRBV6-4
d_call: NA
j_call: TRBJ2-1

cdr3_aa: CSARNSGGDPGTQYF
cdr3_nt: TGCAGTGCTAGGAATAGCGGGGGAGACCCAGGGACCCAGTACTTC
clone_size: few
v_call: TRBV20-1
d_call: TRBD2
j_call: TRBJ2-5